This T cell receptor (beta chain) was identified during a study of spatial heterogeneity in lung cancer. About the research overall: The donor group consisted of under 95 patients who had untreated, early-stage non-small cell lung cancer.

Germline values: CDR1 SGHAT, CDR2 FQNNGV. This CDR3 spans 15 amino acids. Trimming took 5 bases from V and 4 from J, leaving 17 bases between them. TCRdb independently ran MiXCR on the 5' RACE reads; one entry per CDR3 protein. Among about 120,000 distinct CDR3 sequences, approximately 12% were seen once, and the ten largest hold 15% to 20%. Specified time point: blood at routine non-recurrence follow-up after resection. No cells were sorted before sequencing. The whole RNA sequenced was extracted from tumor, nontumor lung or frozen PBMC. At least ten counts were recorded for this clonotype. The gene calls are TRBV11-2 and TRBJ1-2; maybe TRBD1 (6 bases). The source is a male donor with early-stage non-small cell lung cancer. The sample here was PBMCs, taken at follow-up. DNA of the CDR3: TGTGCCAGCAGCCCTGAACCGGGGGCGGGCTATGGCTACACCTTC. It translates to CASSPEPGAGYGYTF.